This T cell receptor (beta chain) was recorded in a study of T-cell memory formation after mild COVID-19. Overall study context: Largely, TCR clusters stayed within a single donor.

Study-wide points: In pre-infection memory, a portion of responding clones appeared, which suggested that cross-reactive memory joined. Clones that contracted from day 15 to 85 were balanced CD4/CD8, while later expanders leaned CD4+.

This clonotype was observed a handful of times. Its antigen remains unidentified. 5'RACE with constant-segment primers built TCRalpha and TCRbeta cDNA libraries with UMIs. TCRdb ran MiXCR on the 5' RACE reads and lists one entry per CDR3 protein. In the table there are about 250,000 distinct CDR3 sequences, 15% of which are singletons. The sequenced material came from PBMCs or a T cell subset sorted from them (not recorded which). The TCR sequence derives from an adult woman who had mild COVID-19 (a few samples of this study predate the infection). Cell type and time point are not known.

CDR3 nucleotide sequence: TGTGCCAGCAGAGGAGACCGGGACAGCTCCTACGAGCAGTACTTC. This sequence encodes CASRGDRDSSYEQYF. The chain combines TRBV6-5 with TRBJ2-7; 7 nucleotides match TRBD1. The germline V gene has CDR1 MNHEY and CDR2 SVGAGI. Trimming took 6 bases from V and 0 from J; bases not matched to a gene: 8. CDR3 size: 15 residues.